Here is one T cell receptor beta chain with its context. The data were obtained in a study of T-cell memory formation after mild COVID-19. TCRdb recomputed calls from the 5' RACE reads with MiXCR, one row per CDR3 protein. The sample includes around 310,000 distinct CDR3 sequences, more than 13% of them seen just once. Germline V gene sequence: CDR1 MGHRA, CDR2 YSYEKL. The CDR3 spans 16 residues. Trimming shortened V by 4 bases and J by 1 base, and 16 bases separated the two germline ends. This sequence joins TRBV4-1 and TRBJ1-1, with a weak D call TRBD1 (6 bases). Sequencing was carried out using PBMCs or a T cell subset sorted from them (not recorded which). The source of this sequence is a young man who had mild COVID-19 (a few samples of this study predate the infection). Cell type and time point are not known. CDR3 residues: CASSPPGGRRNTEAFF. DNA of the CDR3: TGCGCCAGCAGCCCCCCGGGGGGGCGTCGGAACACTGAAGCTTTCTTT.